This TCR beta chain was identified during a study of cytomegalovirus exposure and HLA in healthy donors (TCRdb year 2017). Some background on the complete study: In an earlier analysis of under 750 of the donors, 250 to 350 Gb of sequence data and 120 million or so unique TCR beta sequences from 150 million to 200 million T cells were reported. The T cell repertoires of around 670 subjects were profiled by immunosequencing and related to cytomegalovirus serostatus. A later genetic analysis used genome-wide SNP genotypes for about 65% of the roughly 700 donors, treating that subset as a discovery cohort. To predict cytomegalovirus infection status, the study brought together high-throughput TCR immunosequencing, statistical association of individual TCRs with disease status, and machine learning. To decide whether each TCR beta V gene segment behaved as functional or pseudogenic, an earlier analysis of fewer than 750 of the donors relied on high-throughput TCR beta sequencing. The number of typed donors differed by locus: about 620-640 for A, B, C, DRB1 and DQB1; 500 to 550 for DQA1; around 610 for DPA1; and roughly 470 for DPB1. Class I and class II HLA loci were covered by the typing at four-digit resolution. In addition to the first cohort of 650 to 750 subjects, a separate validation cohort of under 150 different subjects was used. To study patterns of TCR occurrence, a later analysis re-analyzed previously published TCR beta repertoires from 600 to 750 donors and added high-resolution HLA genotyping. Among roughly 400 genotyped donors of the cohort, an average of roughly 240,000 unique TCR beta nucleotide sequences were sequenced per donor, around 18% of them non-productive. Rather than using new phenotypic data, the later analysis identified candidate immune exposures from TCR beta sequences and from how often those sequences occurred across donors. The aim of the study was to test whether cataloging public T cell receptors could identify signatures of past pathogen exposure. An early release that covered about 600 HLA-typed donors contained approximately 290 gigabases of sequencing data and 85 million to 100 million unique TCR sequences. Of the approximately 400 genotyped donors, 65% to 90% fell in the genetic ancestry cluster associated with self-reported Caucasian donors. All discovery cohort repertoires had been generated on a single sequencing platform. Five DR-DQ haplotypes were handled as single units for association and clustering, since linkage in the cohort was strong. Donor age, sex, ethnicity and CMV serostatus were compiled together with the repertoire data. The investigation overall reported the following: Cytomegalovirus status was reported to be diagnosed by the classifier with high specificity and sensitivity in both the original and validation cohorts. According to the authors, the approach could potentially be generalized to other disease states and immunological phenotypes. When HLA alleles, especially DR and DQ, strongly co-occurred, TCR associations were difficult to assign to individual alleles. In a later analysis, HLA-associated TCR beta chains showed more clonal expansion and lower generation probabilities than non-associated chains that were equally common. Because some donors lacked HLA typing at each locus, the association tests relied only on the typed subset. Most TCR sequences were observed very rarely across donors, whereas some public TCRs were present in many individuals. Several of the top co-occurrence clusters appeared to be linked to parvovirus B19, influenza, CMV and Epstein-Barr virus, according to a later analysis. The study gave a list of 150 to 200 TCR beta chains associated with cytomegalovirus. This cohort had only TCR beta chains sequenced, and the lack of alpha or paired-chain data limited which features could be detected. A cluster of highly shared sequence variants was judged likely to represent a technical artifact of the sequencing pipeline. Roughly uniform sequencing depth across donors was assumed in presence/absence analyses, although this assumption may not hold. A further reported finding was that TCR beta sequences accurately predicted the HLA-A and HLA-B alleles for most subjects in the first cohort. A later genetic analysis associated a missense DCLRE1C variant with V-gene and J-gene trimming of TCR beta chains, and an independent cohort replicated the association. Because counts were too low, roughly 18 rarely observed V segments, including chromosome 9 orphons, were left out of the earlier analysis of about 500 of the donors. In a later analysis, TCR association rates were found to vary across HLA loci, with the most associated TCRs seen for DRB1 alleles and the fewest for HLA-C alleles. A later genetic analysis reported fewer N-insertions in productive TCRs among donors in an Asian-associated ancestry cluster than the approximately 700-donor mean. In vitro tests confirmed that a few of the cytomegalovirus-associated TCR beta chains recognize cytomegalovirus antigens. At a false discovery rate of 0.05, a later analysis linked 15,000 to 20,000 TCR beta sequences to specific HLA alleles. The only immune exposure information available for the cohort was CMV serostatus. Most CMV-associated TCR beta chains appeared to be HLA-restricted in a later analysis, and the HLA associations seemed to be driven largely by CMV exposure. The 87-base-pair reads could not distinguish some IMGT-functional V segments, including TRBV6-2 and TRBV6-3, so those segments were excluded. Correlated functional status among segregating V segments might reflect linkage disequilibrium, but an unknown experimental factor could not be ruled out. Broadly in line with IMGT annotations, most TCR beta V segments showed up in productive rearrangements about 87% or about 30% of the time in an earlier analysis of 450 to 750 of the donors.

CDR1 MRHNA and CDR2 SNTAGT are derived from the germline V gene. Inclusive of the bounding cysteine and phenylalanine, the CDR3 is 14 residues long. Left in the record is the CDR3 DNA by itself, 42 bases read in frame from the first base. Trimming removed 3 bases from V and 0 bases from J, leaving 7 bases between the germline ends. The cohort consisted of 666 healthy bone marrow donors. At the time of sampling, every cohort member was nominally healthy, though immune exposures that went unrecorded were likely present. The donor was CMV seropositive and was included in the group of 290 or so seropositive cohort members. A peripheral blood sample was collected from each donor, and TCR beta sequencing was performed on peripheral blood mononuclear cells. The Qiagen DNeasy Blood Extraction Kit was used to extract genomic DNA from the blood cell samples. The library was built by means of the immunoSEQ multiplex PCR assay. For the multiplex PCR, a mixture combining 60 forward primers for TCR Vbeta segments and 13 reverse primers for TCR Jbeta segments was used. The CDR3 region of rearranged TCR beta genes was amplified from genomic DNA by a multiplex PCR assay. The amplified TCR beta libraries were sequenced on the Illumina HiSeq System as 87-base-pair reads. In the authors' own workflow: In a later analysis, tens of millions of unique TCR beta chains were counted across the roughly 610 repertoires, and about 10 million of these chains were shared by at least two donors. Raw reads were error-corrected and collapsed into unique sequences with a nearest-neighbor algorithm that merged closely related sequences to remove PCR and sequencing errors. Alignment of CDR3 sequences to IMGT reference sequences was used to assign V, D and J gene segments. Each retained sequence needed at least a six-nucleotide match to both a V gene segment and a J gene segment. Rearrangements were called productive when the CDR3 lacked stop codons and stayed in frame with V and J; all others were non-productive. CDR3 was defined by IMGT convention, running from the second conserved V-encoded cysteine to the conserved J-encoded phenylalanine. The earlier analysis of a few hundred of the donors excluded sequences that lacked an unambiguous match to a single V gene segment. An earlier analysis of fewer than 750 of the donors called V segments functional above 56.7% productive rearrangements and segregating when the between-donor standard deviation exceeded 5%. A statistical classification framework was built for diagnosing cytomegalovirus status from the catalog of TCR beta chain sequences. A later analysis assigned V and J genes by comparing TCR nucleotide sequences with IMGT/GENE-DB human TR gene sequences. The TCRdist pipeline was used in a later analysis to assign CDR3 sequences and most-parsimonious VDJ recombination scenarios. A later analysis defined each TCR beta chain by its CDR3 amino acid sequence plus V-gene family, and excluded reads lacking a unique V-gene family. To address suspected cross-contamination and a sequencing artifact, a later analysis removed 550 to 750 highly shared, low-generation-probability nucleotide sequences. A later analysis calculated a clonal expansion index for each public chain from normalized within-repertoire ranks of inferred template counts. A later analysis computed generation probabilities with a VDJ recombination model fitted to out-of-frame rearrangements, and checked the results against IGoR. Hypergeometric tests were used in a later analysis to score TCR-TCR, TCR-HLA and TCR-CMV co-occurrence, with a repertoire-size bias correction applied to the TCR pairs. A later analysis estimated false discovery rates by permuting HLA or CMV assignments 20 times. A later analysis grouped co-occurring TCRs with DBSCAN, adding TCRdist sequence similarity when clustering within HLA-allele-positive subsets. Co-occurrence clustering excluded repertoires with fewer than 30,000 or more than 120,000 public chains, plus five with anomalous nucleotide sharing. In its TCRdb copy, this immuneACCESS table keeps in-frame sequences only and misses some clones. Where compared with another copy, unresolved V genes explain less than half of these, and the others have no known cause. That table furnishes V, J and clone size, whereas the DNA furnished D and trimming. This sample gives around 100,000 clones in total; around 64% of them show up just once. The top ten clonotypes cover roughly 9% of the sample.

Concerning this clone: It lacks a known antigen. Per-base quality was not reported, and no clone a single base away is much larger than it.

The chain is made from TRBV6-4 and TRBJ2-3; perhaps TRBD1 is the D gene, with 5 bases matching. The sequencing sample was made of PBMCs. The source is a man under 40 in good health and CMV-seropositive. The DNA is TGTGCCAGCAGTGAACAGGAGAGCACAGATACGCAGTATTTT. The resulting protein is CASSEQESTDTQYF.